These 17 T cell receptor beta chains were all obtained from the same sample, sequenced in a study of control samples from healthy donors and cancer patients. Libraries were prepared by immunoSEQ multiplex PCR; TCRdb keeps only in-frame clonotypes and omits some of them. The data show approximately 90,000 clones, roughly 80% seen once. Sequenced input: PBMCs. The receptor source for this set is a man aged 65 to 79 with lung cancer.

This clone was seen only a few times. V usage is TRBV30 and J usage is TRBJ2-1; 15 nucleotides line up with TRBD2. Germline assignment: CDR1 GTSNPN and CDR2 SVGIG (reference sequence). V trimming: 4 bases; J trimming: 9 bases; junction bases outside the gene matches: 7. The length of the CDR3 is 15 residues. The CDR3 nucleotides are TGTGCCTGGACCGGACTAGCGGGGGGGCTCGGTGAGCAGTTCTTC. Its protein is CAWTGLAGGLGEQFF.

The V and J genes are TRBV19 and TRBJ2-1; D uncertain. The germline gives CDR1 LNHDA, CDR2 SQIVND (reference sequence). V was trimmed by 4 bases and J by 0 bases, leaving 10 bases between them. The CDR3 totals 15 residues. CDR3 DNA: TGTGCCAGTAGTACAGATTGGAGCTCCTACAATGAGCAGTTCTTC. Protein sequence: CASSTDWSSYNEQFF.

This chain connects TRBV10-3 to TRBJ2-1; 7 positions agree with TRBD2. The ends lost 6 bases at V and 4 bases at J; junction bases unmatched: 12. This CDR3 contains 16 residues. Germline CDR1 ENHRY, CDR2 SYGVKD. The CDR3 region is CAISLGEAGPYNEQFF. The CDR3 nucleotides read TGTGCCATCAGCCTGGGGGAAGCGGGACCTTACAATGAGCAGTTCTTC.

As DNA, the CDR3 is TGTGCCAGCAGCCCCCCGCGGACAAGGCCCCAACAAGAGACCCAGTACTTC. The encoded protein is CASSPPRTRPQQETQYF. The chain has TRBV3-1 (or the pseudogene TRBV3-2) and TRBJ2-5, with a tentative D call TRBD1 (5 bases). Trimming stripped 4 bases from V and 2 bases from J, with 20 bases between. Germline CDR1 is LGHDT and CDR2 is YNNKEL (reference sequence). The CDR3 loop spans 17 amino acids.

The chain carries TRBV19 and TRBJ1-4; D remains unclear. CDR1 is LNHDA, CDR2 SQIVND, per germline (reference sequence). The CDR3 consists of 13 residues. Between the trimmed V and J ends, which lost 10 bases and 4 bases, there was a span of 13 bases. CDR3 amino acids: CATRRRNNEKLFF. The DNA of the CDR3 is TGTGCCACCCGGCGGCGTAATAATGAAAAACTGTTTTTT.

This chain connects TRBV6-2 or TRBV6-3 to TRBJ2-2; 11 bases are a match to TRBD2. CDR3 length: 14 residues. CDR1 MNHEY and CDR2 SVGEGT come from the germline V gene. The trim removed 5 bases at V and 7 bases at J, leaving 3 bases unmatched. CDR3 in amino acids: CASSTSGGVGELFF. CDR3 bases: TGTGCCAGCAGTACTAGCGGGGGCGTCGGGGAGCTGTTTTTT.

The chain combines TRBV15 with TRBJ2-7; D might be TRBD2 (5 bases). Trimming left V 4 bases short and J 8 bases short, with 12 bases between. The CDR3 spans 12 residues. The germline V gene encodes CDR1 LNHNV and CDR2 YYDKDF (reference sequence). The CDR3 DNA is TGTGCCACCAGCATAGAGCGGCATAAGCAGTACTTC. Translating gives CATSIERHKQYF. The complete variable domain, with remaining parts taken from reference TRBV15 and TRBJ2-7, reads DAMVIQNPRYQVTQFGKPVTLSCSQTLNHNVMYWYQQKSSQAPKLLFHYYDKDFNNEADTPDNFQSRRPNTSFCFLDIRSPGLGDTAMYLCATSIERHKQYFGPGTRLTVT.

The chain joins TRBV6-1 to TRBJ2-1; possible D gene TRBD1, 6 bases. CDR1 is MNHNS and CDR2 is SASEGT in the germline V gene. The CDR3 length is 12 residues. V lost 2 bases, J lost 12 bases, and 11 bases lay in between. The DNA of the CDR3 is TGTGCCAGCAGTGAAAGGGTAGGGGGGCAGTTCTTC. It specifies CASSERVGGQFF.

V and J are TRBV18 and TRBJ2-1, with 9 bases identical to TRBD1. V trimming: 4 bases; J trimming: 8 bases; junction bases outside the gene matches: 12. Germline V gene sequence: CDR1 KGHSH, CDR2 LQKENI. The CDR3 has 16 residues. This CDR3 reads CASSQTGTGTRDEQFF. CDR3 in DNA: TGTGCCAGCTCACAGACCGGGACAGGGACGAGGGATGAGCAGTTCTTC.

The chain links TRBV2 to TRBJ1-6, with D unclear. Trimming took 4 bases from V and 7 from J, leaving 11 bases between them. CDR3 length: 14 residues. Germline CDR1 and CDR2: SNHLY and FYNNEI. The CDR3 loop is CASSGYRRNSPLHF. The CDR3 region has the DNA TGTGCCAGCAGTGGCTACCGACGAAATTCACCCCTCCACTTT.

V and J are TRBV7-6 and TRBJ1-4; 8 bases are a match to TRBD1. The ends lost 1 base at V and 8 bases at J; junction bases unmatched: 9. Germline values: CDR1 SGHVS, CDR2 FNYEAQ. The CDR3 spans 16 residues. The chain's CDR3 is CASSLGQNRGFEKLFF. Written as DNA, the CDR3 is TGTGCCAGCAGCTTAGGTCAAAACAGGGGGTTCGAAAAACTGTTTTTT.

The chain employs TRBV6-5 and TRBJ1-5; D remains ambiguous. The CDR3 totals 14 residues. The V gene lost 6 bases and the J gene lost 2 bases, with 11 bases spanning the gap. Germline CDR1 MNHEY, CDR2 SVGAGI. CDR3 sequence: CASSQEGGNQPQHF. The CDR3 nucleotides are TGTGCCAGCAGCCAAGAGGGAGGCAATCAGCCCCAGCATTTT.

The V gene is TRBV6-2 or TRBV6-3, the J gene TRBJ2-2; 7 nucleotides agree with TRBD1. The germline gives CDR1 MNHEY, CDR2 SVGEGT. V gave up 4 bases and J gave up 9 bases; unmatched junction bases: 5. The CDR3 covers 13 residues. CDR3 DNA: TGTGCCAGCAGTTTCACAGGGGCCCGGGAGCTGTTTTTT. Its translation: CASSFTGARELFF.

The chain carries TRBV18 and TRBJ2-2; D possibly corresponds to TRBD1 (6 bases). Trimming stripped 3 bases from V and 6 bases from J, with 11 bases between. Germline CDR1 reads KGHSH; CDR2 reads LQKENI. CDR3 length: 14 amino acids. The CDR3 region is CASSPQTGSGELFF. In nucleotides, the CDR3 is TGTGCCAGCTCACCGCAAACAGGGTCCGGGGAGCTGTTTTTT.

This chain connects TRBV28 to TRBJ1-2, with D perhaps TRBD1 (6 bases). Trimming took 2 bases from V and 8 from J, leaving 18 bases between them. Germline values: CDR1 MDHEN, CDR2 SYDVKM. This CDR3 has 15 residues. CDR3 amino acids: CASSLVTGRDVGYTF. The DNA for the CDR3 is TGTGCCAGCAGTTTAGTCACAGGGCGCGATGTGGGCTACACCTTC.

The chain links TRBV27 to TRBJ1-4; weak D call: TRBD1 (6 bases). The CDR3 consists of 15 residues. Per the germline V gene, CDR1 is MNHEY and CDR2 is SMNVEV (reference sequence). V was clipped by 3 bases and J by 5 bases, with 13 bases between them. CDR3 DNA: TGTGCCAGCAGTTTGGGGGCAGGGATCAATGAAAAACTGTTTTTT. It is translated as CASSLGAGINEKLFF.

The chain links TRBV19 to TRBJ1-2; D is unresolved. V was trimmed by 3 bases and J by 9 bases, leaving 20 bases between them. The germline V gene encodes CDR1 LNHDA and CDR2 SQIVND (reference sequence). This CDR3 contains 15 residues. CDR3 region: CASSIPSVRINRYTF. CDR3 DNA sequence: TGTGCCAGTAGTATCCCTTCCGTGAGGATTAATCGCTACACCTTC. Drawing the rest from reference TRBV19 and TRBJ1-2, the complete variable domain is DGGITQSPKYLFRKEGQNVTLSCEQNLNHDAMYWYRQDPGQGLRLIYYSQIVNDFQKGDIAEGYSVSREKKESFPLTVTSAQKNPTAFYLCASSIPSVRINRYTFGSGTRLTVV.